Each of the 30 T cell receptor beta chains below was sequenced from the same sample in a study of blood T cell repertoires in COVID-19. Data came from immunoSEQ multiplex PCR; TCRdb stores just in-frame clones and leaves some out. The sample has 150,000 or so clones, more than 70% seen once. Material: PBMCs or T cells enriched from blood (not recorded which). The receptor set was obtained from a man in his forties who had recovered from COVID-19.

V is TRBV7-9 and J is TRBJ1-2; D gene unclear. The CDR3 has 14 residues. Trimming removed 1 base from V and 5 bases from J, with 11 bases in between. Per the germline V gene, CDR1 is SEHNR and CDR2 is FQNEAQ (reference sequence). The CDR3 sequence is CASSLDLGTYGYTF. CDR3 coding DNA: TGTGCCAGCAGCTTAGACCTAGGCACTTATGGCTACACCTTC.

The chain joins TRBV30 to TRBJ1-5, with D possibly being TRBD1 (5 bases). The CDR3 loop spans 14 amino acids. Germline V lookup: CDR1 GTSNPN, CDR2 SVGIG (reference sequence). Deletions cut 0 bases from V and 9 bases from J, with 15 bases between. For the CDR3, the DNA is TGTGCCTGGAGTGTGTCGGGGCTCGGGGGGCCCCAGCATTTT. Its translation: CAWSVSGLGGPQHF.

The CDR3 DNA sequence: TGTGCCAGTGAAGGAGATACCTCAACTAATGAAAAACTGTTTTTT. Translated: CASEGDTSTNEKLFF. V usage is TRBV19 and J usage is TRBJ1-4, with D hard to call. The CDR3 covers 15 residues. CDR1 is LNHDA, CDR2 SQIVND, per germline (reference sequence). The V gene lost 8 bases and the J gene lost 0 bases, with 13 bases spanning the gap.

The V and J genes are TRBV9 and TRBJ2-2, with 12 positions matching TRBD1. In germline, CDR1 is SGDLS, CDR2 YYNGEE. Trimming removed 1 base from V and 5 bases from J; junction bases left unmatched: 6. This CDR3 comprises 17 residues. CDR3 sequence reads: CASSVPRDRGHTGELFF. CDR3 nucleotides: TGTGCCAGCAGCGTACCCCGGGACAGGGGGCATACCGGGGAGCTGTTTTTT.

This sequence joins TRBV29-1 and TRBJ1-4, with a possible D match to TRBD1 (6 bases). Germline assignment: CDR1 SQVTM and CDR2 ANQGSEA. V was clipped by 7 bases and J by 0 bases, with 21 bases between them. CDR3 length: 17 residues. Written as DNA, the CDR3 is TGCAGCGCTGCCGGGACCCAGGGGCTTGCAACTAATGAAAAACTGTTTTTT. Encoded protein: CSAAGTQGLATNEKLFF.

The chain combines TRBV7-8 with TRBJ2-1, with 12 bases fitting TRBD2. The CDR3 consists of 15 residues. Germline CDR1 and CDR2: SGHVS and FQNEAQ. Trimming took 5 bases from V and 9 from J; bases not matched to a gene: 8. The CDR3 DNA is TGTGCCAGCAGCCTGACTAGCGGGGGTGGTGGTGAGCAGTTCTTC. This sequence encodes CASSLTSGGGGEQFF.

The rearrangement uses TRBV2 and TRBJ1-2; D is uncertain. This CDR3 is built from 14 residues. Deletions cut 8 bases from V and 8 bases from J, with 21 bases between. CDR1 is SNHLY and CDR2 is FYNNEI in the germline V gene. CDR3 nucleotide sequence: TGTGCCAGCCTGGGCGGAGGGATATCACGGGGCTACACCTTC. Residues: CASLGGGISRGYTF.

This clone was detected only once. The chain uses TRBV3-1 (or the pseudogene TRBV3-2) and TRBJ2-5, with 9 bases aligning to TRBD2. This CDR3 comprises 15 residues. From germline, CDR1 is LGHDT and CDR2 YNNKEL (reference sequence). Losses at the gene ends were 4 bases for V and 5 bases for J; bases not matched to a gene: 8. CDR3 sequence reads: CASSPRGGGEETQYF. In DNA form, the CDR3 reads TGTGCCAGCAGCCCTCGAGGCGGGGGGGAGGAGACCCAGTACTTC.

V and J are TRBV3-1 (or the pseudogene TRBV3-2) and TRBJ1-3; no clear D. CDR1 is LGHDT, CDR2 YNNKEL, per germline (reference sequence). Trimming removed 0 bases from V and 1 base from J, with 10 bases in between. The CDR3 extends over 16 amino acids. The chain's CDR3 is CASSQEGAGSGNTIYF. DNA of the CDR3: TGTGCCAGCAGCCAAGAGGGAGCTGGATCTGGAAACACCATATATTTT.

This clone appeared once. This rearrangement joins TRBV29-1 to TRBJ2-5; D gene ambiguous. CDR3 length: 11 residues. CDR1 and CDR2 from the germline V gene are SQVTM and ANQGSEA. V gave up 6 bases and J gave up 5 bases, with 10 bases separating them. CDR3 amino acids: CSVSPSETQYF. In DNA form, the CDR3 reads TGCAGCGTCTCCCCGAGCGAGACCCAGTACTTC.

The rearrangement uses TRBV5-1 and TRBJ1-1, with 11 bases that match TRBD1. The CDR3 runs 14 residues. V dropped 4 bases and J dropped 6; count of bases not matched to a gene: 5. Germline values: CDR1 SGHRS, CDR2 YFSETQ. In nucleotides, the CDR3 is TGCGCCAGCAGCGGGACAGGGGGTTCCGCTGAAGCTTTCTTT. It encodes CASSGTGGSAEAFF.

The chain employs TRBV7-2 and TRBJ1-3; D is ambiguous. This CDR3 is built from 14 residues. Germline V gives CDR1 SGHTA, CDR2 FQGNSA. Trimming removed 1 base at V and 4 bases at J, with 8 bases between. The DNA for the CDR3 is TGTGCCAGCAGCTTAGGGGGAGGAGGAAACACCATATATTTT. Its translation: CASSLGGGGNTIYF.

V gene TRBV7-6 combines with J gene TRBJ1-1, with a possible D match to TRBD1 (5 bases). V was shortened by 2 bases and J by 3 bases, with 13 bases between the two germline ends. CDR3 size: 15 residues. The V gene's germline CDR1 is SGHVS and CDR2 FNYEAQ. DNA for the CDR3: TGTGCCAGCAGCTTAAGTGCAGGGAAGGACACTGAAGCTTTCTTT. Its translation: CASSLSAGKDTEAFF.

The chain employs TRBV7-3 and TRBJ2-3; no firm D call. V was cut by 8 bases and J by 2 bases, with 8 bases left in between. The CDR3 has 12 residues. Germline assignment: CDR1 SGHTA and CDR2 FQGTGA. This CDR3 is CASSEITDTQYF. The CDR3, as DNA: TGTGCCAGCTCGGAGATCACAGATACGCAGTATTTT.

CDR3 sequence reads: CASSAKGGSAEAFF. DNA for the CDR3: TGTGCCAGCAGTGCTAAGGGTGGGAGCGCTGAAGCTTTCTTT. The chain is built from TRBV6-4 and TRBJ1-1; D remains ambiguous. Trimming removed 4 bases from V and 6 bases from J, with 15 bases in between. Germline V CDR1 and CDR2: MRHNA, SNTAGT. The CDR3 length is 14 residues.

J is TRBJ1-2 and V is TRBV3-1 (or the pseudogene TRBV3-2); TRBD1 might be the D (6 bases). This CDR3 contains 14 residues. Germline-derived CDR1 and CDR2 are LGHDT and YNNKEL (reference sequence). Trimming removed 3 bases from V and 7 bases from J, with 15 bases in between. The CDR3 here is CASSHGSTGVGYTF. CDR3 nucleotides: TGTGCCAGCAGCCATGGATCGACAGGTGTTGGCTACACCTTC.

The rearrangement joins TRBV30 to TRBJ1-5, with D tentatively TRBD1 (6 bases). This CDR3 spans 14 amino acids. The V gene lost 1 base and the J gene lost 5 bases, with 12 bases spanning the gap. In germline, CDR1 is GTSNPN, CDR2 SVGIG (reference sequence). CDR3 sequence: CAWSAWTDDQPQHF. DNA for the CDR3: TGTGCCTGGAGTGCCTGGACAGATGATCAGCCCCAGCATTTT.

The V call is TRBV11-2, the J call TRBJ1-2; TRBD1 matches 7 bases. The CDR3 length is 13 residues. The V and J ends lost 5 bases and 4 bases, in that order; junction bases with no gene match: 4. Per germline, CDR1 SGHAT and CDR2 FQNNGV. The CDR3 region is CASSHTGVYGYTF. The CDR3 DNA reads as TGTGCCAGCAGCCATACAGGGGTCTATGGCTACACCTTC.

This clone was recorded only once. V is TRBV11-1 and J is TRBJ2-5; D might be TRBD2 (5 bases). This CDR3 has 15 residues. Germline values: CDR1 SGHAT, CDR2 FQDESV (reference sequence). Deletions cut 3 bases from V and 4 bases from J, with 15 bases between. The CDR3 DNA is TGTGCCAGCAGCTTGGACGGGGAAACGGGAGAGACCCAGTACTTC. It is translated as CASSLDGETGETQYF.

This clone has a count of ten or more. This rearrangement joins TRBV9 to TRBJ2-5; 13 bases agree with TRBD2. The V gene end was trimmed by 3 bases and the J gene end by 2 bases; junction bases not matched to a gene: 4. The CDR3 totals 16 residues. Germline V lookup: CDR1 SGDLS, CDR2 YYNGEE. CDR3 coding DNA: TGTGCCAGCAGCGCCCGACTAGCGGGGGGACAAGAGACCCAGTACTTC. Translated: CASSARLAGGQETQYF.

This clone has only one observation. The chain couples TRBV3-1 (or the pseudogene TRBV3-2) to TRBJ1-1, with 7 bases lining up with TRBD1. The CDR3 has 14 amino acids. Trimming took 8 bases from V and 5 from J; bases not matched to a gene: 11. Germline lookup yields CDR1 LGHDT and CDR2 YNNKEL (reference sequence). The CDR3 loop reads CASVPTGEVTEAFF. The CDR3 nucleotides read TGTGCCAGCGTGCCCACAGGGGAAGTAACTGAAGCTTTCTTT.

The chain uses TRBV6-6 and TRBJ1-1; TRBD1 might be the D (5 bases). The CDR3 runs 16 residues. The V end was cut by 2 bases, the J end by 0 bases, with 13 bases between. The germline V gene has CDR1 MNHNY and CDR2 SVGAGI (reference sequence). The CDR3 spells CASSYPGGGVNTEAFF. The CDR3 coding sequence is TGTGCCAGCAGTTACCCTGGTGGGGGGGTGAACACTGAAGCTTTCTTT.

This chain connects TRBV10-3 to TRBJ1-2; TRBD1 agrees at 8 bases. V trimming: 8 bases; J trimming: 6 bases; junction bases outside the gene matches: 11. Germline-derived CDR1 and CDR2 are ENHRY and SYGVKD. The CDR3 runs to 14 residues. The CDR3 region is CAIRSAGGSDGYTF. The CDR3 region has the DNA TGTGCCATCCGGAGCGCAGGGGGCTCGGATGGCTACACCTTC.

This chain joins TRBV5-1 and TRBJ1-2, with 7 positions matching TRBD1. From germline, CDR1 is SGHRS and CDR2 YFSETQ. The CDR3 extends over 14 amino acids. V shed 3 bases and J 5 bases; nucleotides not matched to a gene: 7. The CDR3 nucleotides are TGCGCCAGCAGCTGGGGGGACAGCCTATATGGCTACACCTTC. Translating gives CASSWGDSLYGYTF.

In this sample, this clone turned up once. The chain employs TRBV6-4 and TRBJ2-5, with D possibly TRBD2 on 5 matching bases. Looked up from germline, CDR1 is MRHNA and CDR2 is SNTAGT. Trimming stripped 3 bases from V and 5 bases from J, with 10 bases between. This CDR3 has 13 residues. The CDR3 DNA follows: TGTGCCAGCAGTGAGTCTAGCACTGAGACCCAGTACTTC. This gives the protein CASSESSTETQYF.

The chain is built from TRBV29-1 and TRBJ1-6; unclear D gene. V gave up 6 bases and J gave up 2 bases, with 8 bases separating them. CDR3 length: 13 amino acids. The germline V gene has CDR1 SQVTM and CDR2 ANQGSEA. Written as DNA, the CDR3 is TGCAGCGTACTGAGCACCTATAATTCACCCCTCCACTTT. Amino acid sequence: CSVLSTYNSPLHF.

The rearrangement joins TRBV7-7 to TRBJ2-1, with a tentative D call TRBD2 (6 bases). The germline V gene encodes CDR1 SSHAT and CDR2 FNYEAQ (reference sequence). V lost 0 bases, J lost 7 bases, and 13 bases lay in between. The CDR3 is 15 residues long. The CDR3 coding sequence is TGTGCCAGCAGCTTAGCTTCGGGGGTGAGGAATGAGCAGTTCTTC. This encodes CASSLASGVRNEQFF.

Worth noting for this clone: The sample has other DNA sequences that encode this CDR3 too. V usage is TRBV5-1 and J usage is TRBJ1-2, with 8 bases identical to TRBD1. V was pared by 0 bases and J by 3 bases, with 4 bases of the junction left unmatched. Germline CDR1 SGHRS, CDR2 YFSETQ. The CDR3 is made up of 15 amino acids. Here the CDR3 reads CASSLGTGPYYGYTF. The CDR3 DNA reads TGCGCCAGCAGCTTGGGGACAGGGCCGTACTATGGCTACACCTTC.

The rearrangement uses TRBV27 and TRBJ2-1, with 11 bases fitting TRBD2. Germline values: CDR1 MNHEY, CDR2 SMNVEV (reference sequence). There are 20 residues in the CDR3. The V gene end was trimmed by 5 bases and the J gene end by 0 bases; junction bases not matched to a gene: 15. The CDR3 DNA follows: TGTGCCAGCAGTCAAATTGGCGCTAGCGGGGGGCCGAGCTCCTACAATGAGCAGTTCTTC. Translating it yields CASSQIGASGGPSSYNEQFF.

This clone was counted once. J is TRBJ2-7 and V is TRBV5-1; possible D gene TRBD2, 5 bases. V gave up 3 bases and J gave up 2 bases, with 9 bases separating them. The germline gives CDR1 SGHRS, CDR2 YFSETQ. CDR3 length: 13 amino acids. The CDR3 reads CASSYDGTYEQYF. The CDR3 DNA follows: TGCGCCAGCAGCTATGACGGGACCTACGAGCAGTACTTC.